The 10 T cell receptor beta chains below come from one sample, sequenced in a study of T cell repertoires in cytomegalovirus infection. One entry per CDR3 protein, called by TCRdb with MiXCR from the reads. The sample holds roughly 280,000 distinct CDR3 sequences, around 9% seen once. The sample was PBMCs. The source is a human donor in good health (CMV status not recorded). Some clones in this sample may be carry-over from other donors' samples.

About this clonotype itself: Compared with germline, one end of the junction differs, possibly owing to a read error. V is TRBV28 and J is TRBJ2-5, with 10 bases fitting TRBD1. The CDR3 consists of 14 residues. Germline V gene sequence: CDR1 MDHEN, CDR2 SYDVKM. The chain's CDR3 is CASSLTGGQGTQYF. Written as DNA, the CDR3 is TGTGCCAGCAGCCTGACAGGGGGCCAAGGGACCCAGTACTTC. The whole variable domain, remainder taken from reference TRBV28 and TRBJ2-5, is DVKVTQSSRYLVKRTGEKVFLECVQDMDHENMFWYRQDPGLGLRLIYFSYDVKMKEKGDIPEGYSVSREKKERFSLILESASTNQTSMYLCASSLTGGQGTQYFGPGTRLLVL.

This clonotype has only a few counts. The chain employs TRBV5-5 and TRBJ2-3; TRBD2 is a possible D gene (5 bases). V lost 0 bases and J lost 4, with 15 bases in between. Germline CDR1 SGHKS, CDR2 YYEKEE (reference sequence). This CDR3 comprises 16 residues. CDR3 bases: TGTGCCAGCAGCTTGGCCCCCAGCGGTGGTCCAGATACGCAGTATTTT. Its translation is CASSLAPSGGPDTQYF.

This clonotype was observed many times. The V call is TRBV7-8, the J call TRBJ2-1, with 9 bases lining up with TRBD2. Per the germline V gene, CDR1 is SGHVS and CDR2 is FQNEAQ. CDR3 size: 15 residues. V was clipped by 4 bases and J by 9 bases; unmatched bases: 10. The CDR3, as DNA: TGTGCCAGCAGCTCAACCGGGACTAGCATTGGTGAGCAGTTCTTC. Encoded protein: CASSSTGTSIGEQFF.

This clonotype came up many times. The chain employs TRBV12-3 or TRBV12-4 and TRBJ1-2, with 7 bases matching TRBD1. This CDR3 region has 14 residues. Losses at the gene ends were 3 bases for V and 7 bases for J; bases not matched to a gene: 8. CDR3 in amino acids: CASSFRDSSTGYTF. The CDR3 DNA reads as TGTGCCAGCAGTTTTCGGGACAGTTCTACTGGCTACACCTTC.

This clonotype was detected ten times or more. The CDR3 nucleotides read TGTGCCAGCAGGTCCCAGGTGAACACTGAAGCTTTCTTT. Translating gives CASRSQVNTEAFF. This chain connects TRBV7-8 to TRBJ1-1; D is unclear. The CDR3 runs 13 residues. Trimming shortened V by 6 bases and J by 0 bases, and 8 bases separated the two germline ends. Germline values: CDR1 SGHVS, CDR2 FQNEAQ.

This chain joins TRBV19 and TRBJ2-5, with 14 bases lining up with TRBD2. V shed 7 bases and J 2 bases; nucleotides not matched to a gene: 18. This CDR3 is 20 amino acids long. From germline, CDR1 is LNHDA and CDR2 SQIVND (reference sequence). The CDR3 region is CASTKRGPLTSGRAQETQYF. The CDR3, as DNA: TGTGCCAGTACAAAACGGGGACCGTTGACTAGCGGGAGGGCTCAAGAGACCCAGTACTTC.

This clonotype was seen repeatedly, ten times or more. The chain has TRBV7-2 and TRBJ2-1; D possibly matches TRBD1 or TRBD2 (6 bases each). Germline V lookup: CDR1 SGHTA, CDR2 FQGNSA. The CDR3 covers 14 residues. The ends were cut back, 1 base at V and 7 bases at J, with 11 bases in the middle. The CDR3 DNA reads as TGTGCCAGCAGCTTAGACACAGGGAGGAATGAGCAGTTCTTC. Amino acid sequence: CASSLDTGRNEQFF. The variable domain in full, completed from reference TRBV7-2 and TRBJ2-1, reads GAGVSQSPSNKVTEKGKDVELRCDPISGHTALYWYRQSLGQGLEFLIYFQGNSAPDKSGLPSDRFSAERTGGSVSTLTIQRTQQEDSAVYLCASSLDTGRNEQFFGPGTRLTVL.

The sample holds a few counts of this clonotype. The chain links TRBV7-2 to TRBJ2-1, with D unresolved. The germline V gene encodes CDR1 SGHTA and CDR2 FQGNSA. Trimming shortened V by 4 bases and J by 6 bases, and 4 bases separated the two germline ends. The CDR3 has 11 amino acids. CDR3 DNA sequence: TGTGCCAGCAGCTGGCTCAATGAGCAGTTCTTC. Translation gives CASSWLNEQFF.

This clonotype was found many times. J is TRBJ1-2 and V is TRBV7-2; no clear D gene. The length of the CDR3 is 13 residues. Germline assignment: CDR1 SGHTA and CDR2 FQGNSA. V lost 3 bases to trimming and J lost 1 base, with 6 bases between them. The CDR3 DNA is TGTGCCAGCAGCTTCAGGAGTAACTATGGCTACACCTTC. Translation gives CASSFRSNYGYTF. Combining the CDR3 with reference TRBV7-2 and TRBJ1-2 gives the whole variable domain GAGVSQSPSNKVTEKGKDVELRCDPISGHTALYWYRQSLGQGLEFLIYFQGNSAPDKSGLPSDRFSAERTGGSVSTLTIQRTQQEDSAVYLCASSFRSNYGYTFGSGTRLTVV.

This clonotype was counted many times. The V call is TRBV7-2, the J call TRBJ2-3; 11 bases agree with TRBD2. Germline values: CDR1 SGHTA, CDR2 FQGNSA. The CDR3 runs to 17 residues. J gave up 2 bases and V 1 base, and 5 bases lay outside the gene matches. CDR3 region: CASSLGLAGSTTDTQYF. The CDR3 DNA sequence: TGTGCCAGCAGCTTAGGACTAGCGGGGTCCACCACAGATACGCAGTATTTT.